A single sample gave rise to the 5 T cell receptor beta chains below, sequenced in a study of shared clonotypes between healthy human individuals. The method was immunoSEQ multiplex PCR; TCRdb's version includes in-frame clones alone and lacks a portion of them. The sample holds around 2.1 million clones, roughly 95% seen once. The sequenced sample was naive CD4+ T cells sorted from blood. Subset specified: CD45RA+ positively selected. These receptors all come from a man in his late teens or twenties in good health.

This chain uses TRBV28 with TRBJ2-7; TRBD1 is a possible D gene (5 bases). V lost 11 bases, J lost 4 bases, and 18 bases lay in between. Germline V gives CDR1 MDHEN, CDR2 SYDVKM. This CDR3 contains 13 residues. For the CDR3, the DNA is TGTGCCTCTCGGCAGGCAGGGTTATACGAGCAGTACTTC. Its protein is CASRQAGLYEQYF.

The J gene is TRBJ1-1, the V gene TRBV7-9; the D is unclear. CDR1 is SEHNR, CDR2 FQNEAQ, per germline (reference sequence). The CDR3 is 14 amino acids. Trimming stripped 1 base from V and 4 bases from J, with 10 bases between. The CDR3: CASSLVEQATEAFF. The CDR3 DNA follows: TGTGCCAGCAGCTTAGTTGAACAAGCCACTGAAGCTTTCTTT.

The gene calls are TRBV19 and TRBJ1-2; no firm D call. There are 13 residues in the CDR3. Germline CDR1 reads LNHDA; CDR2 reads SQIVND (reference sequence). Trimming cost V 3 bases and J 1 base, with 6 bases left between them. In nucleotides, the CDR3 is TGTGCCAGTAGTATGTCCATTAACTATGGCTACACCTTC. Translation: CASSMSINYGYTF.

The chain joins TRBV2 to TRBJ2-5; 15 bases are shared with TRBD2. The ends lost 6 bases at V and 9 bases at J; junction bases unmatched: 2. Germline V CDR1 and CDR2: SNHLY, FYNNEI. The length of the CDR3 is 13 residues. As DNA, the CDR3 is TGTGCCAGCAGAGGACTAGCGGGAGGGCCCCAGTACTTC. This codes for CASRGLAGGPQYF.

The rearrangement joins TRBV7-2 to TRBJ1-2; D not resolved. CDR1 is SGHTA, CDR2 FQGNSA, per germline. This CDR3 spans 11 amino acids. The germline V and J ends were trimmed by 4 bases and 2 bases, with 2 bases remaining between them. The CDR3: CASSSNYGYTF. In nucleotides, the CDR3 is TGTGCCAGCAGCTCGAACTATGGCTACACCTTC.